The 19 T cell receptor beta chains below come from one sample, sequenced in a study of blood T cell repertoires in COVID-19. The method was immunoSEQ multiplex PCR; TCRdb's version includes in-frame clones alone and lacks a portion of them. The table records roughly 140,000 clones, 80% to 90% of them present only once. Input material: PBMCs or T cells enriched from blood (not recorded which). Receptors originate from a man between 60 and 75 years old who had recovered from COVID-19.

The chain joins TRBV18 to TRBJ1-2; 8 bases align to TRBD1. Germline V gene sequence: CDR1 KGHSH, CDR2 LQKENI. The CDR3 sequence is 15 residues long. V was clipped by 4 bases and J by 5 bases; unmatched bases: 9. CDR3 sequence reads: CASSQDREFGYGYTF. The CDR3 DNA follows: TGTGCCAGCTCACAGGACAGGGAGTTTGGATATGGCTACACCTTC. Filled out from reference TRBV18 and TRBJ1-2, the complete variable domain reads NAGVMQNPRHLVRRRGQEARLRCSPMKGHSHVYWYRQLPEEGLKFMVYLQKENIIDESGMPKERFSAEFPKEGPSILRIQQVVRGDSAAYFCASSQDREFGYGYTFGSGTRLTVV.

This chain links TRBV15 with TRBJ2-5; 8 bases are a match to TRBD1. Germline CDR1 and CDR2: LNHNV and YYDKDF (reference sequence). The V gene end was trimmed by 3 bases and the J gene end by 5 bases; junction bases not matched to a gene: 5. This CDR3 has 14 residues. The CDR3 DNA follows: TGTGCCACCAGCAGGACAGGGGTTCAGGAGACCCAGTACTTC. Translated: CATSRTGVQETQYF.

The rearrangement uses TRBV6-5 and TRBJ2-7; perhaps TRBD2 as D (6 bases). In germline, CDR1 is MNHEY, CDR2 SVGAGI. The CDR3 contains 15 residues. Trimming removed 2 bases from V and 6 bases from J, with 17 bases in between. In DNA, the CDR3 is TGTGCCAGCAGTTACCTGGGGGGAGAGGGGTCCGAGCAGTACTTC. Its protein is CASSYLGGEGSEQYF.

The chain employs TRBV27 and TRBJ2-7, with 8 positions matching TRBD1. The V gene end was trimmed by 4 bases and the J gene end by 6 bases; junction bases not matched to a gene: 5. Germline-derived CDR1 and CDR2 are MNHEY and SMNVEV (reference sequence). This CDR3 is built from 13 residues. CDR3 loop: CASSSRGQGEQYF. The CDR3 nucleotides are TGTGCCAGCAGTTCCAGGGGGCAAGGCGAGCAGTACTTC.

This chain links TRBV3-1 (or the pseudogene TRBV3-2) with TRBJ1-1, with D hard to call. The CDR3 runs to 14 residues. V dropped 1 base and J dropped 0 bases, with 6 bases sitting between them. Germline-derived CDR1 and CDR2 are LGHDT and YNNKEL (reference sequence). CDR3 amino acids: CASSQGAVNTEAFF. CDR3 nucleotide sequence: TGTGCCAGCAGCCAAGGTGCGGTGAACACTGAAGCTTTCTTT.

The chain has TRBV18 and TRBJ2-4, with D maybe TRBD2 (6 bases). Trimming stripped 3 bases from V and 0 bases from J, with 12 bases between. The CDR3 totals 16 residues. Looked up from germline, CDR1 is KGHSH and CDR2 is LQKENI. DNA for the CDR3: TGTGCCAGCTCACCTATGGCGGGAACAGCCAAAAACATTCAGTACTTC. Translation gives CASSPMAGTAKNIQYF. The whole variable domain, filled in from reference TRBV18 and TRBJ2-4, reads NAGVMQNPRHLVRRRGQEARLRCSPMKGHSHVYWYRQLPEEGLKFMVYLQKENIIDESGMPKERFSAEFPKEGPSILRIQQVVRGDSAAYFCASSPMAGTAKNIQYFGAGTRLSVL.

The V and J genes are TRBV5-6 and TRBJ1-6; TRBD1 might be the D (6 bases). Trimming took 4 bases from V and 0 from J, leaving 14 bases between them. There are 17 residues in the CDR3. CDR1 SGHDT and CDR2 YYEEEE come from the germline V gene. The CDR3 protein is CASSRNGGSSYNSPLHF. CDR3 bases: TGTGCCAGCAGCCGGAATGGGGGCAGCTCCTATAATTCACCCCTCCACTTT.

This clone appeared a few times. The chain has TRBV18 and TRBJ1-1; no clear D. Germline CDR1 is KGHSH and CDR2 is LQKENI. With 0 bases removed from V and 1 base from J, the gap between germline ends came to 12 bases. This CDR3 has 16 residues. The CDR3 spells CASSPPNRGENTEAFF. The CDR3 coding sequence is TGTGCCAGCTCACCACCGAACCGGGGTGAGAACACTGAAGCTTTCTTT.

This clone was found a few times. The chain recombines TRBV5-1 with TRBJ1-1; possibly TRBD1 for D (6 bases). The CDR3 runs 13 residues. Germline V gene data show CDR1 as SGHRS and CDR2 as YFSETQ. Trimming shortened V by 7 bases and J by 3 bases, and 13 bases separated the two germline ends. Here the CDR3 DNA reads TGCGCCAGCCAGGGGTCCAGTCACACTGAAGCTTTCTTT. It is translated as CASQGSSHTEAFF.

The CDR3 reads CASRLDRENSPLHF. The DNA for the CDR3 is TGCGCCAGCAGACTGGACAGGGAGAATTCACCCCTCCACTTT. The genes are TRBV5-1 and TRBJ1-6; 8 bases fit TRBD1. This CDR3 comprises 14 residues. V shed 5 bases and J 7 bases; nucleotides not matched to a gene: 5. Germline values: CDR1 SGHRS, CDR2 YFSETQ.

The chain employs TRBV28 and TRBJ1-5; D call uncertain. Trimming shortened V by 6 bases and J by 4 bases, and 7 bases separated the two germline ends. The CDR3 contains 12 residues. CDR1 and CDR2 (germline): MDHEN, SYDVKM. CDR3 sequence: CASSSGNQPQHF. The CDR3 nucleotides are TGTGCCAGCAGCTCAGGAAATCAGCCCCAGCATTTT.

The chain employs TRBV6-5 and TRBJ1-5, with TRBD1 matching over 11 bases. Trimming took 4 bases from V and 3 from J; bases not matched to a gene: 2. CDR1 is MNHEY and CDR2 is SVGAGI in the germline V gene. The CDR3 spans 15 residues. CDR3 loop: CASSWTGGYNQPQHF. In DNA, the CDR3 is TGTGCCAGCAGTTGGACAGGGGGCTACAATCAGCCCCAGCATTTT.

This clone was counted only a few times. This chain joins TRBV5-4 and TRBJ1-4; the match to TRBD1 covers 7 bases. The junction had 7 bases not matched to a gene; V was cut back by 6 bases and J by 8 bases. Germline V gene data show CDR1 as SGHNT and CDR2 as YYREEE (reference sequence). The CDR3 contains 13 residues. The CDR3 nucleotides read TGTGCCAGCATGGACAGGCTTGAGGAAAAACTGTTTTTT. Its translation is CASMDRLEEKLFF.

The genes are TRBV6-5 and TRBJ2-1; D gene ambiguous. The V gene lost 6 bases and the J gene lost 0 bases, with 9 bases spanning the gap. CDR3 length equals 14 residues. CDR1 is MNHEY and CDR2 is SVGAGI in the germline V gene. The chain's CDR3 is CASSVRSSYNEQFF. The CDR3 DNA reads TGTGCCAGCAGCGTCAGAAGCTCCTACAATGAGCAGTTCTTC.

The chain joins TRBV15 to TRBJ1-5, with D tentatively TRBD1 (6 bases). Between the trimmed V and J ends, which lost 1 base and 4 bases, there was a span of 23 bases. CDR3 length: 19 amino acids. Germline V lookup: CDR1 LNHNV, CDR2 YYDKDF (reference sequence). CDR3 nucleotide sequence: TGTGCCACCAGCAGAGTCCCGCCGCCCCGGGGGGGCCTAAATCAGCCCCAGCATTTT. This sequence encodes CATSRVPPPRGGLNQPQHF.

The chain's CDR3 is CASSLSFGTGNNGYTF. CDR3 DNA sequence: TGTGCCAGCAGCTTAAGTTTCGGGACAGGGAATAATGGCTACACCTTC. The rearrangement joins TRBV11-2 to TRBJ1-2; 9 bases match TRBD1. The CDR3 contains 16 residues. Germline CDR1 and CDR2: SGHAT and FQNNGV. J was trimmed by 6 bases and V by 2 bases; bases with no gene match: 10.

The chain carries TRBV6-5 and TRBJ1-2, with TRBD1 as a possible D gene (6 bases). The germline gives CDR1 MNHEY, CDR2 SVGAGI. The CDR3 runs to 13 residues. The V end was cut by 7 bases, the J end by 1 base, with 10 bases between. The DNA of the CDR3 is TGTGCCAGCACCAAGGGGGTTAACTATGGCTACACCTTC. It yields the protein CASTKGVNYGYTF.

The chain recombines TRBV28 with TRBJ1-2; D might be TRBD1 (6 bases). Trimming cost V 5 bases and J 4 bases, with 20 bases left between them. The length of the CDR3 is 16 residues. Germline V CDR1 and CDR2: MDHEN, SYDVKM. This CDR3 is CASSLYRALVGYGYTF. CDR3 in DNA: TGTGCCAGCAGTCTTTACAGGGCCCTTGTTGGCTATGGCTACACCTTC.

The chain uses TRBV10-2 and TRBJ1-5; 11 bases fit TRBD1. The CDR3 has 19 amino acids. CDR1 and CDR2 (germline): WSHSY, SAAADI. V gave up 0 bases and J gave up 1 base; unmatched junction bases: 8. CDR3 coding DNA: TGCGCCAGCAGTGAGTCGTTGTGGACAGGGGGCAGGAGCAATCAGCCCCAGCATTTT. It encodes CASSESLWTGGRSNQPQHF.